This TCR beta chain was identified in a study of early T cells in non-severe SARS-CoV-2 infection. Study summary: Sequenced material consisted of bulk RNA (from unsorted whole blood), and chains were unpaired. Findings of the study overall: Using VDJdb, the matching emphasized anti-spike CD8 responses while missing private and CD4 specificities.

CDR3 length: 17 residues. Germline CDR1 is SGHVS and CDR2 is FQNEAQ. V trimming: 1 base; J trimming: 8 bases; junction bases outside the gene matches: 13. As concerns this clonotype: What it binds is unknown.

Individual cDNA molecules received unique molecular identifiers. Each CDR3 protein is one row after TCRdb ran MiXCR on the 5' RACE reads. The data contain around 28,000 distinct CDR3 sequences, around 5% of them singletons. Sequenced sample: whole blood. The sequence came from an adult who was a healthcare worker with PCR-confirmed SARS-CoV-2 infection or an uninfected control (not recorded which). This sequence joins TRBV7-8 and TRBJ2-1; 8 positions match TRBD2. The CDR3 DNA reads TGTGCCAGCAGCTTAGTTTTAGCGGGGCTCCCCGGGGATGAGCAGTTCTTC. This translates into CASSLVLAGLPGDEQFF.